This T cell receptor beta chain was found in a study of blood T cell repertoires in COVID-19. TCRdb's table, derived via immunoSEQ multiplex PCR, lists solely in-frame clones and lacks some. The data show about 80,000 clones, nearly 90% seen once. Per germline, CDR1 MDHEN and CDR2 SYDVKM. Trimming took 7 bases from V and 7 from J; bases not matched to a gene: 11. The CDR3 is 14 amino acids. The gene calls are TRBV28 and TRBJ1-2, with TRBD1 matching over 8 bases. Material for sequencing was peripheral blood. The sequence derives from an elderly woman with active or convalescent COVID-19. CDR3 sequence: CASIMGQDSTGYTF. In DNA form, the CDR3 reads TGTGCCAGCATCATGGGACAGGATTCCACTGGCTACACCTTC.